This T cell receptor beta chain originates from a study of CXCR3-negative and CXCR3-positive naive CD8 T cells. Whole-study context: The libraries yielded 130 million to 150 million TRB reads, about 1.5 +/- 0.3 million each.

Per the germline V gene, CDR1 is MGHRA and CDR2 is YSYEKL. This CDR3 comprises 15 residues. Carrying UMI labels, the TRB cDNA libraries were prepared through 5' RACE. TCRdb re-called the 5' RACE reads and shows each CDR3 protein once, DNA omitted. The listing records some 41,000 distinct CDR3 sequences. Worth noting for this clonotype: Its antigen is not known.

Study-level results: For naive cells, CXCR3-negative and CXCR3-positive subsets had similar TRBV-TRBJ usage; for memory cells, usage differed.

The sample comprised memory CD8+ T cells from blood. The V and J genes are TRBV4-1 and TRBJ2-5; TCRdb's D call of TRBD1 is untestable without DNA. The sequence was obtained from a human donor in good health. Some clones in this sample may be carry-over from other donors' samples. Here the CDR3 reads CASSQVVGVGETQYF.